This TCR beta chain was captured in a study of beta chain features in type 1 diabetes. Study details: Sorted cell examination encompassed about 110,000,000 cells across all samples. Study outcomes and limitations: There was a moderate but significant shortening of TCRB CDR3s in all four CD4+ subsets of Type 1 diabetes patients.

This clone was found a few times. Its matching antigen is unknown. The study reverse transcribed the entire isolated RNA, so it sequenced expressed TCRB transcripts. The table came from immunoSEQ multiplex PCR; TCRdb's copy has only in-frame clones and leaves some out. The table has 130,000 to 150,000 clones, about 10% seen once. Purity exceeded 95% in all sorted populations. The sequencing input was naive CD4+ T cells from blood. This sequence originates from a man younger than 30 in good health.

The CDR3 loop reads CASSSGQGVEKLFF. The DNA of the CDR3 is TGTGCCAGCAGCTCGGGACAGGGAGTCGAAAAACTGTTTTTT. V gene TRBV7-2 combines with J gene TRBJ1-4; TRBD1 matches at 9 bases. The germline V gene has CDR1 SGHTA and CDR2 FQGNSA. The CDR3 loop spans 14 amino acids. V lost 4 bases and J lost 8; bases outside the gene matches: 5.